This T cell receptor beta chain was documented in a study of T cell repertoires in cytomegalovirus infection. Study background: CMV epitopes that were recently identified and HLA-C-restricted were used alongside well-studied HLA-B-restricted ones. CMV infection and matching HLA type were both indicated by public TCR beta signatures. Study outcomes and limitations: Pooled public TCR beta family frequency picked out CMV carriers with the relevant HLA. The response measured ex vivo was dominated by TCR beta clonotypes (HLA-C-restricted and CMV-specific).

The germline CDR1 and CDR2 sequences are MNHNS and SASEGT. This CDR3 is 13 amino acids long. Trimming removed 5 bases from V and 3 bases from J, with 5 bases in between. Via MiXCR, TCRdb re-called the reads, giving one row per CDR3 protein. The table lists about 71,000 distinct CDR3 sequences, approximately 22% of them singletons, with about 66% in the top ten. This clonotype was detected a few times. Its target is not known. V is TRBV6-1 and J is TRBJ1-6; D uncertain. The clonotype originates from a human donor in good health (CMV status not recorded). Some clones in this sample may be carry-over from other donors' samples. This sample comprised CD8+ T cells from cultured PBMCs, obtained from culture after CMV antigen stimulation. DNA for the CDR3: TGTGCCAGCAGTTGGGACTATAATTCACCCCTCCACTTT. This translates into CASSWDYNSPLHF.